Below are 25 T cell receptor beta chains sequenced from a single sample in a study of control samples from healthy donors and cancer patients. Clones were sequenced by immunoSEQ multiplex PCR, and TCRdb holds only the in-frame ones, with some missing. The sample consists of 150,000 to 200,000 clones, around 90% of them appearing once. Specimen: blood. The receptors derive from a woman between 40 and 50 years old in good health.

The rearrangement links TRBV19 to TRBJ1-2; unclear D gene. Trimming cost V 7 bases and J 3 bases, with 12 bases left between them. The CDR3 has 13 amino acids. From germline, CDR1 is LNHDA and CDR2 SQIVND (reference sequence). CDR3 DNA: TGTGCCAGTACAGGCGGGTCCTACTATGGCTACACCTTC. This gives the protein CASTGGSYYGYTF.

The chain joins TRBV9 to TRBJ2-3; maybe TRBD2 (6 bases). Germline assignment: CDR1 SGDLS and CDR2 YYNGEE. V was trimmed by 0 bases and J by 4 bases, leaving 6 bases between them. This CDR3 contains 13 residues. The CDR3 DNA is TGTGCCAGCAGCGTAGGGGACTCAGATACGCAGTATTTT. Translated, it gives CASSVGDSDTQYF.

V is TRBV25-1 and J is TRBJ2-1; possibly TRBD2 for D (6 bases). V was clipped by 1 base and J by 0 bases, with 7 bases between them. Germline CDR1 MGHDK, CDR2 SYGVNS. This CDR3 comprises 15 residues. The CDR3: CASSESGGSYNEQFF. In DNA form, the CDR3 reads TGTGCCAGCAGTGAATCCGGGGGCTCCTACAATGAGCAGTTCTTC. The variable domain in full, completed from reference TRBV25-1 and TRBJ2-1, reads EADIYQTPRYLVIGTGKKITLECSQTMGHDKMYWYQQDPGMELHLIHYSYGVNSTEKGDLSSESTVSRIRTEHFPLTLESARPSHTSQYLCASSESGGSYNEQFFGPGTRLTVL.

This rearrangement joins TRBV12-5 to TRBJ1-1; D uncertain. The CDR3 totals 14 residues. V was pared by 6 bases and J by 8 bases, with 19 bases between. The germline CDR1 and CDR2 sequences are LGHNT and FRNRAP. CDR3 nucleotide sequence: TGTGCTAGTGGCCGAGGATCTACCCACGGGGAAGCTTTCTTT. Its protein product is CASGRGSTHGEAFF.

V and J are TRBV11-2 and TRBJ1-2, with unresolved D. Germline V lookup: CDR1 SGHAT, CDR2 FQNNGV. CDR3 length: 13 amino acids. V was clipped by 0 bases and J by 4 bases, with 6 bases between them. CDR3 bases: TGTGCCAGCAGCTTAGACCCCACCTATGGCTACACCTTC. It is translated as CASSLDPTYGYTF.

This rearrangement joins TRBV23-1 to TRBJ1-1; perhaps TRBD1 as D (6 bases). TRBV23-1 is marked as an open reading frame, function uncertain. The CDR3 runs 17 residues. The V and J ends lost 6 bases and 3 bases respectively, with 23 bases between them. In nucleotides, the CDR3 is TGCGCCAGCAGACTATCAGGGGCGGGCGGGTTCGACACTGAAGCTTTCTTT. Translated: CASRLSGAGGFDTEAFF.

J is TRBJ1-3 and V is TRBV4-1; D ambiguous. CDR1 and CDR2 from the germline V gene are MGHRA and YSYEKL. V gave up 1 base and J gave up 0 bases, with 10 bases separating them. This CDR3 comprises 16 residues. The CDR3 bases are TGCGCCAGCAGCCAAGTTACGGTCCTCTCTGGAAACACCATATATTTT. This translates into CASSQVTVLSGNTIYF.

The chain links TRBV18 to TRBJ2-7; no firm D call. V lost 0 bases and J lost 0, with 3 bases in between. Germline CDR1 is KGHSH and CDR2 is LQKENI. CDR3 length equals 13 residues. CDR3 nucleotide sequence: TGTGCCAGCTCACCACCGGTCTCCTACGAGCAGTACTTC. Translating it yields CASSPPVSYEQYF.

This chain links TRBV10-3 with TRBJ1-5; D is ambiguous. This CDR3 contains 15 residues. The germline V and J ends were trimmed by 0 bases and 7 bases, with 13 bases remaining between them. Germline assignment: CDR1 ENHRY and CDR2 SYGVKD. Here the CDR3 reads CAISESGIFPQPQHF. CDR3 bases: TGTGCCATCAGTGAGTCCGGGATTTTTCCCCAGCCCCAGCATTTT.

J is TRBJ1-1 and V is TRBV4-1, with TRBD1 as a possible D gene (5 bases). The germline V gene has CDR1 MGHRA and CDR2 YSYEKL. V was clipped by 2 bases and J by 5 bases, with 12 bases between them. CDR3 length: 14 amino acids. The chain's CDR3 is CASSQQPGPTEAFF. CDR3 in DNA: TGCGCCAGCAGCCAACAACCGGGACCTACTGAAGCTTTCTTT.

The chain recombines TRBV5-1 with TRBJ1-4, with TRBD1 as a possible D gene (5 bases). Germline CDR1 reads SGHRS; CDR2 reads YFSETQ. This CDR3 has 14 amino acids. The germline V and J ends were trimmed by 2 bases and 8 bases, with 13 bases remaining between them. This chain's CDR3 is CASSFVGEVEKLFF. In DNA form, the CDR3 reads TGCGCCAGCAGCTTCGTGGGGGAAGTAGAAAAACTGTTTTTT.

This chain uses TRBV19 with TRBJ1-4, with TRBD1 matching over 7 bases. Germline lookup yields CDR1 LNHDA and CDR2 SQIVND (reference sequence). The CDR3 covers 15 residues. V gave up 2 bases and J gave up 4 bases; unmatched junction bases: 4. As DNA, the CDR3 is TGTGCCAGTAGTATATCTGACAGGGTTAATGAAAAACTGTTTTTT. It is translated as CASSISDRVNEKLFF. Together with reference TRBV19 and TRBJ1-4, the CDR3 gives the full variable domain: DGGITQSPKYLFRKEGQNVTLSCEQNLNHDAMYWYRQDPGQGLRLIYYSQIVNDFQKGDIAEGYSVSREKKESFPLTVTSAQKNPTAFYLCASSISDRVNEKLFFGSGTQLSVL.

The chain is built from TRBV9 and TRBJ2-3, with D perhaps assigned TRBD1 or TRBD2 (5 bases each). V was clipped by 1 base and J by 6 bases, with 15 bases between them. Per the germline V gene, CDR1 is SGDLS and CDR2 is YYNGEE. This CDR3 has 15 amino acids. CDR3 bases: TGTGCCAGCAGCGTATTAAGTCTCGGGACGGATACGCAGTATTTT. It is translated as CASSVLSLGTDTQYF.

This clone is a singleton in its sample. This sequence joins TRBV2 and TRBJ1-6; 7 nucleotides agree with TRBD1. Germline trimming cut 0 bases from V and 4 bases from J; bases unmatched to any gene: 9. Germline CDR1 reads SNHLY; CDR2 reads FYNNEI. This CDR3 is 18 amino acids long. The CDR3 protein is CASSEAATRGVYNSPLHF. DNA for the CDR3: TGTGCCAGCAGTGAAGCCGCTACCAGGGGGGTTTATAATTCACCCCTCCACTTT.

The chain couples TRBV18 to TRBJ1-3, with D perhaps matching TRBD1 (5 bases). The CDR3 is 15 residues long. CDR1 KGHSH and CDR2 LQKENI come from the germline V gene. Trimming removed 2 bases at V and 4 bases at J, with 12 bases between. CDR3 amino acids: CASSPGATGGNTIYF. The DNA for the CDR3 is TGTGCCAGCTCACCAGGGGCAACCGGGGGAAACACCATATATTTT. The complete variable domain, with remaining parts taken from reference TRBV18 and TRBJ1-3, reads NAGVMQNPRHLVRRRGQEARLRCSPMKGHSHVYWYRQLPEEGLKFMVYLQKENIIDESGMPKERFSAEFPKEGPSILRIQQVVRGDSAAYFCASSPGATGGNTIYFGEGSWLTVV.

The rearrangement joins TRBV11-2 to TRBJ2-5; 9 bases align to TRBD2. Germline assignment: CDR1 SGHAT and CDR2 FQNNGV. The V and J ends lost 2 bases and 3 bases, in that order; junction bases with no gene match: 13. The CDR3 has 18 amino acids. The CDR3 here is CASSLRAGGSVSEETQYF. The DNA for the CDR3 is TGTGCCAGCAGCTTAAGGGCGGGGGGGTCCGTGTCTGAAGAGACCCAGTACTTC.

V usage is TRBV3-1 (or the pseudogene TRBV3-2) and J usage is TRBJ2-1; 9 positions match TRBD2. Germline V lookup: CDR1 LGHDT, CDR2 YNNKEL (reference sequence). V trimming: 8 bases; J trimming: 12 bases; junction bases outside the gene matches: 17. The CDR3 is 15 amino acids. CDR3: CASLPGGAGGKGQFF. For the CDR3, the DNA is TGTGCCAGCCTCCCGGGGGGAGCGGGGGGCAAGGGGCAGTTCTTC.

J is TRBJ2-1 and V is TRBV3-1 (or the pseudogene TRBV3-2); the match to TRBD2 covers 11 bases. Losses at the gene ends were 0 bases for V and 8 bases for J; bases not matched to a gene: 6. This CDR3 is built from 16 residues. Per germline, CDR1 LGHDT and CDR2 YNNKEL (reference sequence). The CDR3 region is CASSQDLLAGEYEQFF. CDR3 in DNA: TGTGCCAGCAGCCAAGACCTACTAGCGGGGGAGTATGAGCAGTTCTTC.

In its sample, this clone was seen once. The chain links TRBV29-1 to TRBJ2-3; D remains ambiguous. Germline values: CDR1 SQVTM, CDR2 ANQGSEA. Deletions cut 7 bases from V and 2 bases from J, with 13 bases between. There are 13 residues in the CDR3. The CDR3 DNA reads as TGCAGCGCAAGACTGGAACTCACAGATACGCAGTATTTT. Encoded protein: CSARLELTDTQYF.

The CDR3 is CASSQGFTEAFF. The DNA for the CDR3 is TGTGCCAGCAGCCAGGGGTTCACTGAAGCTTTCTTT. This chain uses TRBV7-9 with TRBJ1-1, with TRBD1 as a possible D gene (6 bases). Trimming took 5 bases from V and 4 from J, leaving 8 bases between them. CDR3 size: 12 residues. The germline V gene encodes CDR1 SEHNR and CDR2 FQNEAQ (reference sequence). Full variable domain (missing parts from reference TRBV7-9 and TRBJ1-1): DTGVSQNPRHKITKRGQNVTFRCDPISEHNRLYWYRQTLGQGPEFLTYFQNEAQLEKSRLLSDRFSAERPKGSFSTLEIQRTEQGDSAMYLCASSQGFTEAFFGQGTRLTVV.

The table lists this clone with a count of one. CDR3 amino acids: CASSLQGRVVETQYF. In nucleotides, the CDR3 is TGTGCCAGCAGCTTGCAGGGCAGGGTGGTGGAGACCCAGTACTTC. The chain uses TRBV5-4 and TRBJ2-5, with TRBD1 as a possible D gene (5 bases). CDR1 SGHNT and CDR2 YYREEE come from the germline V gene (reference sequence). V was trimmed by 1 base and J by 5 bases, leaving 15 bases between them. The CDR3 is made up of 15 amino acids.

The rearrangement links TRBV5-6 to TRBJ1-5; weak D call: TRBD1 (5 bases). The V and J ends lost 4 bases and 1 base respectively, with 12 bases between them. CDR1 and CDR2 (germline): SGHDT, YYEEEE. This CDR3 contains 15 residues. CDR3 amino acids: CASSVGTQSNQPQHF. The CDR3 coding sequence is TGTGCCAGCAGCGTCGGGACCCAGAGCAATCAGCCCCAGCATTTT.

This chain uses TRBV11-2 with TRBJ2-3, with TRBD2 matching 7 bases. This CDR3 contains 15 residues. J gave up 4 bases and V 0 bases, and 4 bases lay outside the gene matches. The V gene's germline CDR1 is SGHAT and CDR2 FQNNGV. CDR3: CASSLERGRADTQYF. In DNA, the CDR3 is TGTGCCAGCAGCTTAGAGAGAGGGAGGGCAGATACGCAGTATTTT.

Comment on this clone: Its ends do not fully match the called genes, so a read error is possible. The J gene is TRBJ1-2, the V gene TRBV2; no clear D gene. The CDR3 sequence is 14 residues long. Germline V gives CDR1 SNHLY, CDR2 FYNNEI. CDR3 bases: TGTGCCAGCAGCGAAGTGGACGGGTATGATGGCTACACCTTC. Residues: CASSEVDGYDGYTF.

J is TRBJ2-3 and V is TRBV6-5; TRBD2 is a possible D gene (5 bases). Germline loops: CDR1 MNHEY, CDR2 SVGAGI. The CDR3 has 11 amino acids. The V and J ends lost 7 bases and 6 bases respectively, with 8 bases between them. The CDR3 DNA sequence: TGTGCCAGCAACCGGGGTGATACGCAGTATTTT. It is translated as CASNRGDTQYF.